The clone carrying this TCR beta chain was detected once. This entry is derived from a study of blood T cell repertoires in COVID-19. Study in general: Both acute and convalescent COVID-19 samples were obtained from the United States, Italy and Spain.

Original methodology: Reference gene primer amplification yielded estimated nucleated cell counts. The repertoire was sequenced with immunoSEQ multiplex PCR; TCRdb's copy has only in-frame clones and lacks some. The V and J calls and clone size come from that table; D and trimming were worked out from the DNA. The sample consists of some 14,000 clones, less than 90% of them appearing once. Sample: peripheral blood. This clonotype originated in a human donor in a cohort sampled during active COVID-19.

The CDR3 sequence: CASRPGGRKYEQYF. The CDR3 nucleotides read TGTGCCAGCAGACCGGGAGGACGAAAGTACGAGCAGTACTTC. The V and J genes are TRBV5-6 and TRBJ2-7, with 7 bases lining up with TRBD2. The trim removed 5 bases at V and 4 bases at J, leaving 9 bases unmatched. The germline gives CDR1 SGHDT, CDR2 YYEEEE. The CDR3 loop spans 14 amino acids.